The 20 T cell receptor beta chains listed next were all sequenced from one sample in a study of vaccination and CD4 T cells after COVID-19. Treatment of the sample: approximately 11-day PBMC culture with coronavirus spike peptide pools or control peptides (ViraFEST assay). Investigators obtained the unexposed donor's CD4+ T cells before the COVID-19 pandemic (2011-2018). Their antigens remain unidentified. Cultured CD4+ T cell DNA was sequenced using the Oncomine TCR Beta short-read assay. TCRdb called the PCR reads again in MiXCR, with one record for every CDR3 protein. The table includes about 5,700 distinct CDR3 sequences, around 42% detected once. The sequencing input was CD4+ T cells from blood, cultured in vitro. The source of these receptors is a human donor in good health.

In this sample, this clonotype turned up a few times. The rearrangement uses TRBV6-1 and TRBJ1-5; TRBD1 is a possible D gene (6 bases). CDR1 is MNHNS and CDR2 is SASEGT in the germline V gene. This CDR3 has 14 residues. V shed 7 bases and J shed 3 bases, with 13 bases lying between them. This CDR3 reads CASIPTGINQPQHF. The CDR3, as DNA: TGTGCCAGCATTCCAACAGGGATCAATCAGCCCCAGCATTTT.

The CDR3 sequence is CASSGAVVNTEAFF. DNA for the CDR3: TGTGCCAGTAGCGGGGCTGTCGTGAACACTGAAGCTTTCTTT. This chain connects TRBV19 to TRBJ1-1, with D perhaps TRBD1 (5 bases). This CDR3 spans 14 amino acids. CDR1 is LNHDA and CDR2 is SQIVND in the germline V gene (reference sequence). V was trimmed by 6 bases and J by 0 bases, leaving 11 bases between them.

This clonotype is judged medium-sized. The chain combines TRBV20-1 with TRBJ2-3; 8 nucleotides line up with TRBD2. The V gene end was trimmed by 6 bases and the J gene end by 3 bases; junction bases not matched to a gene: 8. Germline CDR1 DFQATT, CDR2 SNEGSKA (reference sequence). The CDR3 covers 14 residues. The CDR3 sequence is CSARRGAGTDTQYF. The CDR3 nucleotides are TGCAGTGCAAGGCGGGGGGCGGGGACAGATACGCAGTATTTT.

This clonotype was counted only a few times. This chain connects TRBV7-9 to TRBJ2-1, with TRBD2 matching 9 bases. The CDR3 loop spans 14 amino acids. J gave up 4 bases and V 4 bases, and 2 bases lay outside the gene matches. The germline gives CDR1 SEHNR, CDR2 FQNEAQ (reference sequence). The CDR3 protein is CASSSSGEYNEQFF. In nucleotides, the CDR3 is TGTGCCAGCAGCTCTAGCGGGGAGTACAATGAGCAGTTCTTC.

The chain links TRBV6-1 to TRBJ1-1; no clear D gene. Deletions cut 6 bases from V and 1 base from J, with 9 bases between. Germline V gene lookup returns CDR1 MNHNS and CDR2 SASEGT. The CDR3 consists of 13 residues. The CDR3: CASSPDGNTEAFF. DNA for the CDR3: TGTGCCAGCAGCCCCGACGGGAACACTGAAGCTTTCTTT.

This sequence joins TRBV5-1 and TRBJ1-1; 7 positions match TRBD1. J was trimmed by 3 bases and V by 0 bases; bases with no gene match: 5. This CDR3 comprises 15 residues. Germline V gives CDR1 SGHRS, CDR2 YFSETQ. The CDR3 nucleotides read TGCGCCAGCAGCTTGGCCGGGACAGTATACACTGAAGCTTTCTTT. It translates to CASSLAGTVYTEAFF.

Only a few counts were recorded for this clonotype. This chain joins TRBV20-1 and TRBJ1-5; D is perhaps TRBD1 (5 bases). V was trimmed by 6 bases and J by 5 bases, leaving 17 bases between them. This CDR3 spans 14 amino acids. Looked up from germline, CDR1 is DFQATT and CDR2 is SNEGSKA (reference sequence). CDR3 in DNA: TGCAGTGCATCTACGATAGGGGTAGATCAGCCCCAGCATTTT. This sequence encodes CSASTIGVDQPQHF.

This clonotype has just one count. J is TRBJ1-6 and V is TRBV20-1; 8 positions agree with TRBD1. In germline, CDR1 is DFQATT, CDR2 SNEGSKA (reference sequence). V was pared by 3 bases and J by 0 bases, with 4 bases of the junction left unmatched. CDR3 length: 16 residues. The CDR3 spells CSARGTGFSYNSPLHF. In DNA, the CDR3 is TGCAGTGCTAGGGGGACAGGTTTCTCCTATAATTCACCCCTCCACTTT.

This clonotype was detected only a few times. V gene TRBV20-1 combines with J gene TRBJ2-7; 9 nucleotides agree with TRBD1. The germline gives CDR1 DFQATT, CDR2 SNEGSKA (reference sequence). V lost 5 bases, J lost 3 bases, and 5 bases stayed unmatched. The CDR3 spans 13 residues. The CDR3: CSAGDRAGYEQYF. For the CDR3, the DNA is TGCAGTGCTGGGGACAGGGCAGGCTACGAGCAGTACTTC.

On this clonotype: A junction boundary mismatches the germline segment, possibly from a read error. V gene TRBV6-1 combines with J gene TRBJ1-5, with D unclear. The CDR3 has 13 amino acids. Germline assignment: CDR1 MNHNS and CDR2 SASEGT. CDR3 in DNA: TGTGCCAGCAGAGAAGTTCAAGATCAGCCCCAGCATTTT. It yields the protein CASREVQDQPQHF.

V and J are TRBV20-1 and TRBJ2-3; possibly TRBD1 for D (5 bases). The germline gives CDR1 DFQATT, CDR2 SNEGSKA (reference sequence). This CDR3 spans 14 amino acids. Trimming cost V 0 bases and J 2 bases, with 9 bases left between them. As DNA, the CDR3 is TGCAGTGCTAGAGAATCCAGGGCCACAGATACGCAGTATTTT. It codes for CSARESRATDTQYF.

This clonotype was seen a few times. This chain uses TRBV15 with TRBJ2-2; D is perhaps TRBD1 (6 bases). The CDR3 spans 14 residues. Trimming removed 6 bases from V and 4 bases from J, with 12 bases in between. The germline V gene has CDR1 LNHNV and CDR2 YYDKDF (reference sequence). The CDR3: CATSADRTTGELFF. The CDR3 nucleotides are TGTGCCACCAGTGCGGACAGAACCACCGGGGAGCTGTTTTTT. The full variable domain, with the rest looked up from reference TRBV15 and TRBJ2-2, is DAMVIQNPRYQVTQFGKPVTLSCSQTLNHNVMYWYQQKSSQAPKLLFHYYDKDFNNEADTPDNFQSRRPNTSFCFLDIRSPGLGDTAMYLCATSADRTTGELFFGEGSRLTVL.

The chain links TRBV20-1 to TRBJ2-5, with D possibly called TRBD1 or TRBD2 (5 bases each). From germline, CDR1 is DFQATT and CDR2 SNEGSKA (reference sequence). Deletions cut 3 bases from V and 5 bases from J, with 13 bases between. The length of the CDR3 is 13 residues. CDR3 protein: CSASIPGTETQYF. The DNA of the CDR3 is TGCAGTGCTAGTATTCCAGGGACGGAGACCCAGTACTTC.

The chain is built from TRBV11-3 and TRBJ1-1, with 7 bases identical to TRBD1. Germline-derived CDR1 and CDR2 are SGHNT and YENEEA. Unmatched junction bases numbered 7, after V lost 2 bases and J lost 1 base. The CDR3 consists of 16 residues. CDR3 loop: CASSLRGHRENTEAFF. CDR3 nucleotides: TGTGCCAGCAGCTTAAGGGGGCACAGGGAGAACACTGAAGCTTTCTTT.

This clonotype was picked up a small number of times. The chain is built from TRBV2 and TRBJ1-2; D gene ambiguous. There are 13 residues in the CDR3. The germline V and J ends were trimmed by 3 bases and 10 bases, with 15 bases remaining between them. Germline V gene lookup returns CDR1 SNHLY and CDR2 FYNNEI. The CDR3 region is CASSEAGQVDYTF. For the CDR3, the DNA is TGTGCCAGCAGTGAGGCGGGCCAGGTTGACTACACCTTC.

The chain employs TRBV2 and TRBJ1-2; D may be TRBD1 (5 bases). The CDR3 totals 13 residues. V was clipped by 6 bases and J by 8 bases, with 16 bases between them. From germline, CDR1 is SNHLY and CDR2 FYNNEI. CDR3 sequence reads: CASRDTGLLGYTF. The CDR3 DNA reads TGTGCCAGCAGAGATACGGGACTGCTAGGCTACACCTTC.

The chain is built from TRBV10-2 and TRBJ1-1, with D perhaps matching TRBD1 (5 bases). The germline V and J ends were trimmed by 8 bases and 1 base, with 8 bases remaining between them. Germline V lookup: CDR1 WSHSY, CDR2 SAAADI. This CDR3 has 12 amino acids. The CDR3 DNA follows: TGCGCCAGCTTAACAGGGAACACTGAAGCTTTCTTT. Its protein is CASLTGNTEAFF.

By its share, this clonotype is medium-sized. J is TRBJ1-5 and V is TRBV20-1, with D tentatively TRBD1 (6 bases). Trimming cost V 0 bases and J 6 bases, with 15 bases left between them. The CDR3 spans 15 residues. From germline, CDR1 is DFQATT and CDR2 SNEGSKA (reference sequence). This CDR3 is CSAREIKGDGQPQHF. CDR3 coding DNA: TGCAGTGCTAGAGAGATTAAGGGGGACGGTCAGCCCCAGCATTTT.

The CDR3 DNA follows: TGTGCCAGCAGCCGCTCTGGGGCCAACGTCCTGACTTTC. It specifies CASSRSGANVLTF. The chain carries TRBV6-4 and TRBJ2-6; D is unresolved. Trimming removed 6 bases at V and 0 bases at J, with 3 bases between. The CDR3 loop spans 13 amino acids. Germline V gene lookup returns CDR1 MRHNA and CDR2 SNTAGT.

The chain combines TRBV6-5 with TRBJ1-2, with a weak D call TRBD1 (6 bases). V gave up 3 bases and J gave up 7 bases, with 21 bases separating them. Germline V lookup: CDR1 MNHEY, CDR2 SVGAGI. The CDR3 extends over 16 amino acids. The DNA of the CDR3 is TGTGCCAGCAGTTATTCGCCGCGTGGGGGGCGGGCTGGCTACACCTTC. It is translated as CASSYSPRGGRAGYTF.